Listed below are T cell receptor beta chains from one sample, sequenced in a study of T cells in Graves' hyperthyroidism and ophthalmopathy. TCRdb recomputed calls from the multiplex PCR reads with MiXCR, one row per CDR3 protein. The sample lists about 410,000 distinct CDR3 sequences; about 15% were seen once. Input material: blood. The receptors were sampled from a man aged 18 to 30 with Graves' ophthalmopathy. Both conserved end residues are part of each CDR3. D genes are given only for firm matches. Rows may omit the clone size; those that give it use once, few, many or a size class.

D gene	clone size	V gene	CDR3 length	J gene	CDR3 DNA	CDR3 protein
.	.	TRBV6-1	14	TRBJ2-7	TGTGCCAGCAGCGAGGGGGGGGGGGGCTACGAGCAGTACTTC	CASSEGGGGYEQYF
.	many	TRBV29-1	11	TRBJ2-5	TGCAGCGTTGCTAGTTGGGAGACCCAGTACTTC	CSVASWETQYF
.	.	TRBV16	15	TRBJ1-5	TGTGCCAGCAGCCAATCTAGGGAACGCAATCAGCCCCAGCATTTT	CASSQSRERNQPQHF
.	many	TRBV12-3/TRBV12-4	16	TRBJ1-2	TGTGCCAGCAGTTTATTTTTAGGGACGAGGGACCGTGGCTACACCTTC	CASSLFLGTRDRGYTF
.	.	TRBV14	13	TRBJ1-4	TGTGCCAGCAGCCAAGCATCCCAAGAAAAACTGTTTTTT	CASSQASQEKLFF
TRBD1	many	TRBV12-3/TRBV12-4	13	TRBJ1-6	TGTGCCAGCAGTCGAGACAGGGATTCACCCCTCCACTTT	CASSRDRDSPLHF
.	many	TRBV2	15	TRBJ2-1	TGTGCCAGCAGTGGTCTTGTTTTGGCCTTAAATGAGCAGTTCTTC	CASSGLVLALNEQFF
.	many	TRBV5-1	15	TRBJ2-1	TGCGCCAGCACTGGGGTGGACAGTACCTACAATGAGCAGTTCTTC	CASTGVDSTYNEQFF
TRBD2	.	TRBV5-8	16	TRBJ2-3	TGTGCCAGCAGCCAGACTAGCGGCCCTTACACAGATACGCAGTATTTT	CASSQTSGPYTDTQYF
.	many	TRBV3-1	15	TRBJ2-2	TGTGCCAGCAGCGTTAGCAGTGCGAACACCGGGGAGCTGTTTTTT	CASSVSSANTGELFF
TRBD1	many	TRBV7-2	14	TRBJ2-7	TGTGCCAGCAGCTTCAGGACAGGGGAAGGCGAGCAGTACTTC	CASSFRTGEGEQYF
TRBD1	.	TRBV4-1	16	TRBJ2-3	TGCGCCAGCAGCCAATTGGGCAGGGGGCAGACAGATACGCAGTATTTT	CASSQLGRGQTDTQYF
TRBD1	.	TRBV9	14	TRBJ2-7	TGTGCCAGCAGCGACCGGGACAGCTCCTACGAGCAGTACTTC	CASSDRDSSYEQYF
TRBD2	many	TRBV11-3	16	TRBJ2-7	TGTGCCAGCAGCTTAGCTCCGGCTAGCGGTTCCTACGAGCAGTACTTC	CASSLAPASGSYEQYF
.	many	TRBV11-2	15	TRBJ1-2	TGTGCCAGCAGCTTGGACCCGGGCAGCATCTATGGCTACACCTTC	CASSLDPGSIYGYTF
TRBD2	many	TRBV20-1	14	TRBJ2-7	TGCAGGGCCCCCGGCGGGAGCTTCTGTTACGAGCAGTACTTC	CRAPGGSFCYEQYF
TRBD2	.	TRBV4-1	17	TRBJ2-3	TGCGCCAGCAGCCCCTCGGGACTAGCGGACGGCACAGATACGCAGTATTTT	CASSPSGLADGTDTQYF
.	many	TRBV3-1	14	TRBJ2-1	TGTGCCAGCAGCCCTACCCGGACTTTCCTGTCGCAGTTCTTC	CASSPTRTFLSQFF
TRBD2	few	TRBV19	16	TRBJ2-1	TGTGCCAGTAGCAAATGGGCCGCGGGAGGATTAGATGAGCAGTTCTTC	CASSKWAAGGLDEQFF
.	few	TRBV19	17	TRBJ2-1	TGTGCCAGTAGTACCCCCATACCAGGGGTGTTCTACAATGAGCAGTTCTTC	CASSTPIPGVFYNEQFF
.	many	TRBV7-9	19	TRBJ1-4	TGTGCCAGCAGCCCAGTTGAGTTATGGACGGCGGGGCAGGCAGAAAAACTGTTTTTT	CASSPVELWTAGQAEKLFF
TRBD2	many	TRBV14	15	TRBJ2-3	TGTGCCAGCAGCCCCACTAGCGGGGGGGCAGATACGCAGTATTTT	CASSPTSGGADTQYF
TRBD1	.	TRBV18	15	TRBJ1-4	TGTGCCAGCTCATCGACAGGGGGCCTCAATGAAAAACTGTTTTTT	CASSSTGGLNEKLFF
TRBD2	.	TRBV12-3/TRBV12-4	15	TRBJ2-3	TGTGCCAGCAGTACTAGCGGGGGGACGTGGGATACGCAGTATTTT	CASSTSGGTWDTQYF
TRBD1	.	TRBV12-3/TRBV12-4	14	TRBJ1-1	TGTGCCAGCAATCTAGACAGGGGGCGGACTGAAGCTTTCTTT	CASNLDRGRTEAFF
TRBD2	few	TRBV24-1	18	TRBJ2-3	TGTGCCACCAGGAGTCCGGGACTAGCGGCCCCTAGCACAGATACGCAGTATTTT	CATRSPGLAAPSTDTQYF
.	many	TRBV18	15	TRBJ2-7	TGTGCCAGCTCACCGCAGGAAGTCGGGACCTACGAGCAGTACTTC	CASSPQEVGTYEQYF
.	many	TRBV9	15	TRBJ1-1	TGTGCCAGCAGCGCTTCAGGGTCGGATGGGACTGAAGCTTTCTTT	CASSASGSDGTEAFF
.	.	TRBV5-8	15	TRBJ2-5	TGTGCCAGCAGTCCTCGAGGGGATGACGTAGAGACCCAGTACTTC	CASSPRGDDVETQYF
.	.	TRBV12-5	14	TRBJ2-2	TGTGCTAGTGGTTTGAAAGGGCAAACCGGGGAGCTGTTTTTT	CASGLKGQTGELFF
.	.	TRBV20-1	13	TRBJ1-4	TGCAGTGTCCCGGGACGGATTAATGAAAAACTGTTTTTT	CSVPGRINEKLFF
TRBD2	many	TRBV3-1	19	TRBJ2-7	TGTGCCAGCAGCCAAGGACCGACTCTAGCGGGAGGGTTTCCCTACGAGCAGTACTTC	CASSQGPTLAGGFPYEQYF
.	many	TRBV7-2	13	TRBJ2-7	TGTGCCAGCAGCGTACAGGGACTCTACGAGCAGTACTTC	CASSVQGLYEQYF